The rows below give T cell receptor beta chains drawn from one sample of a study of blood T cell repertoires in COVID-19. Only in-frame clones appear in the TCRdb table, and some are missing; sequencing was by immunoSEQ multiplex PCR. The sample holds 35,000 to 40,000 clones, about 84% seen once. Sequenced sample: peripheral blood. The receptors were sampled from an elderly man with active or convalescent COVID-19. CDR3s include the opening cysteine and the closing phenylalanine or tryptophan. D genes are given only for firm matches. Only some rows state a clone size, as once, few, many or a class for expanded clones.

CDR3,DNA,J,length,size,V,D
CASRSGQNTGELFF,TGTGCCAGCAGATCGGGACAAAACACCGGGGAGCTGTTTTTT,TRBJ2-2,14,few,TRBV28,-
CASSRGYQETQYF,TGTGCCAGCAGCCGGGGTTACCAAGAGACCCAGTACTTC,TRBJ2-5,13,-,TRBV7-2,-
CASSPAGANVLTF,TGCGCCAGCAGCCCCGCTGGGGCCAACGTCCTGACTTTC,TRBJ2-6,13,-,TRBV4-3,-
CASSRGGGRDQPQHF,TGTGCCAGCAGCAGAGGGGGTGGACGGGATCAGCCCCAGCATTTT,TRBJ1-5,15,-,TRBV6-6,-
CASSQDSAGFLETQYF,TGCGCCAGCAGCCAAGATTCGGCAGGTTTTTTAGAGACCCAGTACTTC,TRBJ2-5,16,once,TRBV4-1,-
CASSPGNQETQYF,TGTGCCAGCTCACCAGGCAACCAAGAGACCCAGTACTTC,TRBJ2-5,13,-,TRBV18,-
CASSSYMTGVGSPLHF,TGTGCCAGCAGCTCATACATGACAGGGGTGGGTTCACCCCTCCACTTT,TRBJ1-6,16,few,TRBV7-9,TRBD1
CASSSGDRGLEKLFF,TGTGCCAGCAGTTCGGGTGACAGGGGACTGGAAAAACTGTTTTTT,TRBJ1-4,15,-,TRBV6-2/TRBV6-3,TRBD1
CASSHGDTASGNTIYF,TGTGCCAGCAGCCACGGGGACACAGCCTCTGGAAACACCATATATTTT,TRBJ1-3,16,-,TRBV6-6,-
CASSSATGTYGYTF,TGTGCCAGCAGTTCGGCGACAGGCACCTATGGCTACACCTTC,TRBJ1-2,14,many,TRBV6-5,-
CASIQGGLGGYTF,TGTGCCAGCATTCAGGGAGGGCTAGGTGGCTACACCTTC,TRBJ1-2,13,-,TRBV6-6,-
CASTKFQGGEVYEQFF,TGTGCCAGCACCAAATTCCAAGGGGGCGAAGTATATGAGCAGTTCTTC,TRBJ2-1,16,-,TRBV5-6,TRBD1
CSAGTGNTEAFF,TGCAGCGCCGGGACAGGGAACACTGAAGCTTTCTTT,TRBJ1-1,12,-,TRBV29-1,TRBD1
CASSRQGHTEAFF,TGTGCCAGCAGTAGACAGGGGCACACTGAAGCTTTCTTT,TRBJ1-1,13,-,TRBV27,TRBD1
CASSYRGRTEAFF,TGTGCCAGCAGTTACAGGGGGAGAACTGAAGCTTTCTTT,TRBJ1-1,13,-,TRBV6-5,-
CASSHRVGSTNEKLFF,TGTGCCAGCAGCCACAGGGTCGGGTCAACTAATGAAAAACTGTTTTTT,TRBJ1-4,16,-,TRBV5-4,-
CSVGAPEEGSTDTQYF,TGCAGCGTTGGAGCCCCGGAGGAGGGCAGCACAGATACGCAGTATTTT,TRBJ2-3,16,-,TRBV29-1,-
CASSQSPGLAVSITDTQYF,TGTGCCAGCAGCCAGTCTCCTGGACTAGCGGTTTCAATAACAGATACGCAGTATTTT,TRBJ2-3,19,-,TRBV7-9,TRBD2
CASSLGRAAGNTQYF,TGTGCCAGCAGCTTAGGGAGGGCCGCCGGGAATACGCAGTATTTT,TRBJ2-3,15,-,TRBV7-2,-
CASSPRHAEAQYF,TGTGCCAGCTCACCACGCCACGCGGAGGCCCAGTACTTC,TRBJ2-5,13,-,TRBV18,-
CASRRTGTSYGYTF,TGTGCCAGCAGAAGGACAGGAACCTCCTATGGCTACACCTTC,TRBJ1-2,14,-,TRBV27,TRBD1
CASSLVRSGDYNEQFF,TGTGCCAGCAGCTTAGTTCGTAGCGGTGATTACAATGAGCAGTTCTTC,TRBJ2-1,16,-,TRBV7-8,-
CASRRGGQNEQFF,TGTGCCAGCCGGCGGGGGGGCCAAAATGAGCAGTTCTTC,TRBJ2-1,13,-,TRBV12-3/TRBV12-4,TRBD2
CASSLVVGSSYNSPLHF,TGCGCCAGCAGCTTGGTGGTCGGGAGCTCCTATAATTCACCCCTCCACTTT,TRBJ1-6,17,-,TRBV5-1,-
CASSHRRQGSNEKLFF,TGTGCCAGCAGCCACCGACGTCAGGGTTCTAATGAAAAACTGTTTTTT,TRBJ1-4,16,-,TRBV14,-
CASSPSDTEAFF,TGTGCCAGCTCACCGTCGGACACTGAAGCTTTCTTT,TRBJ1-1,12,few,TRBV18,-